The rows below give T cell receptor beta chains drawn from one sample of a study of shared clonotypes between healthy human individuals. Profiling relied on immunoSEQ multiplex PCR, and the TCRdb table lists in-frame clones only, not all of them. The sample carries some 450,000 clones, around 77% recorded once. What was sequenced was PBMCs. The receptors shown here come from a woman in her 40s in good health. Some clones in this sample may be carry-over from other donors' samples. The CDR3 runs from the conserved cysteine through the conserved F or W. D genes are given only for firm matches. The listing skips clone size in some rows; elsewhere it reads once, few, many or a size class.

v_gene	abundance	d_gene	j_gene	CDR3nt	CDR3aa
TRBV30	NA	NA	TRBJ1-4	TGTGCCTGGAGCCTCCTGGGGTCTAATGAAAAACTGTTTTTT	CAWSLLGSNEKLFF
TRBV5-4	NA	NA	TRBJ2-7	TGTGCCAGCAGCTTGGGAGCGGAGAGCTCCTACGAGCAGTACTTC	CASSLGAESSYEQYF
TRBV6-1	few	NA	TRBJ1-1	TGTGCCAGCAGTGAATGGGACACTTACACTGAAGCTTTCTTT	CASSEWDTYTEAFF
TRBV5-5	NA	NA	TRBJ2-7	TGTGCCAGCAGCTACCAGGGTCGGGAGCAGTACTTC	CASSYQGREQYF
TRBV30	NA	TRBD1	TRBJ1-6	TGTGCCTGGATAAGGGACAGCACGGGAAATTCACCCCTCCACTTT	CAWIRDSTGNSPLHF
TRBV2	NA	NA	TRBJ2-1	TGTGCCAGCAATAGTGGACAGTCATACAATGAGCAGTTCTTC	CASNSGQSYNEQFF
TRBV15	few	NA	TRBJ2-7	TGTGCCACCAGCAGAGATGGGAGGGGGCTCTACGAGCAGTACTTC	CATSRDGRGLYEQYF
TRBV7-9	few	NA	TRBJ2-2	TGTGCCAGCAGCTTAGGAAGAGGGGAGCTGTTTTTT	CASSLGRGELFF
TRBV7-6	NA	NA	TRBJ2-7	TGTGCCAGCAGCTTATCAGCAGGAGGCTACGAGCAGTACTTC	CASSLSAGGYEQYF
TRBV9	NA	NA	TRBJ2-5	TGTGCCAGCAGCGTAGGTCAGGGGTTCCTCGAGACCCAGTACTTC	CASSVGQGFLETQYF
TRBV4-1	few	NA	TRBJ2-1	TGCGCCAGCAGCCCGGTGGGGGTAACCTACAATGAGCAGTTCTTC	CASSPVGVTYNEQFF
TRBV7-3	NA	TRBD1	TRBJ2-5	TGTGCCAGCAGCCCTCCGGGACAGGGGCGGGAGACCCAGTACTTC	CASSPPGQGRETQYF
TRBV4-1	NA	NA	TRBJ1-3	TGCGCCAGCAGCCAAGGCCGGGTGAGGGGATTAACTGGAAACACCATATATTTT	CASSQGRVRGLTGNTIYF
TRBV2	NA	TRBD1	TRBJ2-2	TGTGCCAGCAGTGAATCCCGACAGGGGGGCACCGGGGAGCTGTTTTTT	CASSESRQGGTGELFF
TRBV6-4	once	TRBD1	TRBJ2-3	TGTGCCAGCAGTGGCGGATCCGGGACAGGGAGAGATACGCAGTATTTT	CASSGGSGTGRDTQYF
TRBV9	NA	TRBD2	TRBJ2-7	TGTGCCAGCAGCGTAGGTCCAGCGGGAGTCTACGAGCAGTACTTC	CASSVGPAGVYEQYF
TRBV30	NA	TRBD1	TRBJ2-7	TGTGCCTTTACAGGGGGGACCCACGAGCAGTACTTC	CAFTGGTHEQYF
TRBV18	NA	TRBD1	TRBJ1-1	TGTGCCAGCTTCCGGACAGGACCACACACTGAAGCTTTCTTT	CASFRTGPHTEAFF
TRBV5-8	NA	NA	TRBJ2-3	TGTGCCAGCCGCCAAGGTTGGGGGAGCACAGATACGCAGTATTTT	CASRQGWGSTDTQYF
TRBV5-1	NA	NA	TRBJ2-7	TGCGCCAGCAGCTTGGCCATCTCTCCAGCTGGAGATCCCTACGAGCAGTACTTC	CASSLAISPAGDPYEQYF
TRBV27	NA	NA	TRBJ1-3	TGTGCCAGCAGTTTAGTGGGGCCTGGAAACACCATATATTTT	CASSLVGPGNTIYF
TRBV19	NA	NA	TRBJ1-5	TGTGCCAGTAGGGACCCTAGCAATCAGCCCCAGCATTTT	CASRDPSNQPQHF
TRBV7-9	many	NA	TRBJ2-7	TGTGCCAGCAGCCCCCGCGGGTCGCGGGCTTACGAGCAGTACTTC	CASSPRGSRAYEQYF
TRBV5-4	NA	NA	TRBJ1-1	TGTGCCAGCAGCTTGACAGTACCGAACACTGAAGCTTTCTTT	CASSLTVPNTEAFF
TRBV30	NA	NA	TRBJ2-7	TGTGCCTGGATTGGCCGGAATCAATACGAGCAGTACTTC	CAWIGRNQYEQYF
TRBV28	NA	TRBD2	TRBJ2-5	TGTGCCAGCAGTTTGAGGCGGGGGGAAGAGACCCAGTACTTC	CASSLRRGEETQYF
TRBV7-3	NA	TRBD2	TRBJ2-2	TGTGCCAGCAGCTTAGTTGCGGGAGGGCTGGCCGGGGAGCTGTTTTTT	CASSLVAGGLAGELFF
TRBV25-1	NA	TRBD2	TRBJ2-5	TGTGCCAGCAGCCCCTTGCTAGCGGGAAGAGAGACCCAGTACTTC	CASSPLLAGRETQYF
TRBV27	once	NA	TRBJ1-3	TGTGCCAGCAGTCCATCAGGCAGGAGCTCTGGAAACACCATATATTTT	CASSPSGRSSGNTIYF
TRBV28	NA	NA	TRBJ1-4	TGTGCCAGCAGTTTCAGGGAAAAACTGTTTTTT	CASSFREKLFF